This paragraph reports one TCR beta chain. Its target is unknown. This sample is part of a study of CD8 T cells in ankylosing spondylitis. Study-level points and caveats: In ankylosing spondylitis patients, matched synovial fluid reportedly showed significant enrichment of disease-linked clones. With a CD8+ phenotype, disease-linked clones were relatively rare in peripheral blood. Characteristic of ankylosing spondylitis blood, it appeared, was a TCR beta motif comprising about eight highly homologous variants.

CDR3 size: 17 residues. Germline values: CDR1 DFQATT, CDR2 SNEGSKA (reference sequence). The ends lost 6 bases at V and 4 bases at J; junction bases unmatched: 10. The authors made TCR beta libraries by quantitative 5'-RACE with molecular barcodes. Via MiXCR, TCRdb re-called the 5' RACE reads, giving one row per CDR3 protein. The table shows 150,000 to 200,000 distinct CDR3 sequences, with 15% to 20% occurring only once. Input material: blood, either unsorted or a sorted T cell fraction (not recorded which). The chain employs TRBV20-1 and TRBJ2-3, with 16 positions matching TRBD2. The origin of this receptor is a male donor under 30 with ankylosing spondylitis or in good health (not recorded which). DNA of the CDR3: TGCAGTGCCCCCGCCGGGACTAGCGGGAGGGCCCCAGATACGCAGTATTTT. This gives the protein CSAPAGTSGRAPDTQYF.